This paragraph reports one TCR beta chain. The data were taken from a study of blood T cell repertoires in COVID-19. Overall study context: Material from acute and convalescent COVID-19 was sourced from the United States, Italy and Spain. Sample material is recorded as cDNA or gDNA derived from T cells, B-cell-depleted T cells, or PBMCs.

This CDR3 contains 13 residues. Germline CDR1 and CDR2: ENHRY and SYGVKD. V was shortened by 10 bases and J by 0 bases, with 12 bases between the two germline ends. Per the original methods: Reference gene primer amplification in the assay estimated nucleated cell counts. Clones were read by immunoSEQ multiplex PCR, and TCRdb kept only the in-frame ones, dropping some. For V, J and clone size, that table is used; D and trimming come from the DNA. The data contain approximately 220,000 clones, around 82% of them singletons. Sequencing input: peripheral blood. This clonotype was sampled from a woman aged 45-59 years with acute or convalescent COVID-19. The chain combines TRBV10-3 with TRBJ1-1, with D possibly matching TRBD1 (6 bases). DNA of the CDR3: TGTGCCACAGGGGCCGACATGAACACTGAAGCTTTCTTT. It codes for CATGADMNTEAFF.